This record covers a single T cell receptor (beta chain). Its cognate antigen is unknown. The V and J ends lost 8 bases and 6 bases, in that order; junction bases with no gene match: 12. Germline CDR1 MDHEN, CDR2 SYDVKM. This CDR3 has 14 amino acids. Method: immunoSEQ multiplex PCR; TCRdb's copy keeps in-frame clones and lacks some. The table shows more than 70,000 clones, with around 80% occurring only once. The source of the sample is a study of OX40 agonist ivuxolimab in advanced cancers. Findings and limits, study-wide: At 0.1-3.0 mg/kg, partial responders had clonal expansion among the lowest observed.

This receptor was identified in an adult with an advanced solid tumor such as melanoma, head and neck, liver or kidney cancer. The chain couples TRBV28 to TRBJ1-2, with 7 bases matching TRBD1. This sample comprised CD4+ or CD8+ T cells sorted from blood, obtained in a trial of the OX40 agonist ivuxolimab. Here the CDR3 reads CASSIETTGHGYTF. DNA for the CDR3: TGTGCCAGCTCTATTGAAACGACAGGGCATGGCTACACCTTC.